Presented here are 5 T cell receptor beta chains from one specimen sequenced in a study of blood T cell repertoires in COVID-19. Measured with immunoSEQ multiplex PCR; TCRdb has only the in-frame clones, and not every one. The table lists 48,000 or so clones, approximately 84% of them singletons, with about 2.5% in the top ten. Sequences were obtained from peripheral blood. The source is an elderly woman with COVID-19, enrolled during active disease.

The V call is TRBV4-1, the J call TRBJ1-2; 7 bases agree with TRBD1. Per the germline V gene, CDR1 is MGHRA and CDR2 is YSYEKL. This CDR3 is 15 amino acids long. With V trimmed by 2 bases and J by 4 bases, 7 bases remained unmatched. The CDR3 region is CASSQHFRQGYGYTF. The DNA of the CDR3 is TGCGCCAGCAGCCAACATTTTAGACAGGGCTATGGCTACACCTTC.

The gene calls are TRBV5-1 and TRBJ2-1; 12 bases are shared with TRBD2. This CDR3 contains 16 residues. V was clipped by 4 bases and J by 9 bases; unmatched bases: 11. CDR1 is SGHRS and CDR2 is YFSETQ in the germline V gene. The CDR3 DNA sequence: TGCGCCAGCAGCCGGGGACTAGCGGGCCCCATGAGTGAGCAGTTCTTC. Its protein is CASSRGLAGPMSEQFF.

The chain has TRBV15 and TRBJ1-2, with D uncertain. The germline V gene has CDR1 LNHNV and CDR2 YYDKDF (reference sequence). The CDR3 loop spans 16 amino acids. V was shortened by 0 bases and J by 0 bases, with 11 bases between the two germline ends. CDR3 sequence: CATSRDRVRTNYGYTF. The CDR3 coding sequence is TGTGCCACCAGCAGAGATCGAGTGAGAACTAACTATGGCTACACCTTC. The variable domain in full, with the rest retrieved from reference TRBV15 and TRBJ1-2, is DAMVIQNPRYQVTQFGKPVTLSCSQTLNHNVMYWYQQKSSQAPKLLFHYYDKDFNNEADTPDNFQSRRPNTSFCFLDIRSPGLGDTAMYLCATSRDRVRTNYGYTFGSGTRLTVV.

The table lists this clone with a count of one. The J gene is TRBJ2-1, the V gene TRBV9; TRBD1 matches 9 bases. Germline V CDR1 and CDR2: SGDLS, YYNGEE. The CDR3 totals 15 residues. Trimming at V came to 7 bases and at J to 5 bases, leaving 10 bases not matched to a gene. CDR3 nucleotide sequence: TGTGCCAGCCAACAGGGGGCTAGGGTTGACAATGAGCAGTTCTTC. The encoded protein is CASQQGARVDNEQFF.

DNA of the CDR3: TGCAGTGCTAGTGAGGGACTAGCGTTCTACAATGAGCAGTTCTTC. It yields the protein CSASEGLAFYNEQFF. This sequence joins TRBV20-1 and TRBJ2-1; 10 positions match TRBD2. Germline trimming cut 3 bases from V and 3 bases from J; bases unmatched to any gene: 5. CDR3 size: 15 residues. Germline V lookup: CDR1 DFQATT, CDR2 SNEGSKA (reference sequence).